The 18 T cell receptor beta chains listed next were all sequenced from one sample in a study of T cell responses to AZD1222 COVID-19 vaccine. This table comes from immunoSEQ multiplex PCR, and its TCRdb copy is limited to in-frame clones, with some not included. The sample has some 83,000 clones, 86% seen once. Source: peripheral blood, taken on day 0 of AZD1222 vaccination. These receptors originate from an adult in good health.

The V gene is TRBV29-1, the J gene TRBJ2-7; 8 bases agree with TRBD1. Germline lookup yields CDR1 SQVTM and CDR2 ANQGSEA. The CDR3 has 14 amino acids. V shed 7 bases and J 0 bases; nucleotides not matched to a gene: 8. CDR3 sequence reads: CSAKRGTGSYEQYF. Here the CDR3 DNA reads TGCAGCGCCAAAAGGGGGACAGGCTCCTACGAGCAGTACTTC.

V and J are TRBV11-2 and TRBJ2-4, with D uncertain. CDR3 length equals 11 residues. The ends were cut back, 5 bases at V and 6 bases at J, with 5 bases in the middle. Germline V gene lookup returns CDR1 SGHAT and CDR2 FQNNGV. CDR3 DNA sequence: TGTGCCAGCAGCCTCATAAACATTCAGTACTTC. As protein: CASSLINIQYF.

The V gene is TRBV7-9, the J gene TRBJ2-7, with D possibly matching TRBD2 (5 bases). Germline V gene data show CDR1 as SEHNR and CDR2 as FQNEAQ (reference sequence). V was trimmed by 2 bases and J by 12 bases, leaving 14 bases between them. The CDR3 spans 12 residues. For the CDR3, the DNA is TGTGCCAGCAGCTTACCCGGAGGCTATGCGTACTTC. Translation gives CASSLPGGYAYF.

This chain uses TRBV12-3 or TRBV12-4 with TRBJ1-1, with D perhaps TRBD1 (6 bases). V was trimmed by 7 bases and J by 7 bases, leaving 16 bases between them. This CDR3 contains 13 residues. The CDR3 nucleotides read TGTGCCAGCACCATCTGGGGGCGAAATGAAGCTTTCTTT. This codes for CASTIWGRNEAFF.

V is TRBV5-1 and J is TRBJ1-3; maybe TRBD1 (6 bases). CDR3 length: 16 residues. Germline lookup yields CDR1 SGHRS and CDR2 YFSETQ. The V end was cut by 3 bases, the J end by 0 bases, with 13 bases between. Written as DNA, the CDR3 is TGCGCCAGCAGCTCACAGGGTCTCGACTCTGGAAACACCATATATTTT. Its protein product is CASSSQGLDSGNTIYF.

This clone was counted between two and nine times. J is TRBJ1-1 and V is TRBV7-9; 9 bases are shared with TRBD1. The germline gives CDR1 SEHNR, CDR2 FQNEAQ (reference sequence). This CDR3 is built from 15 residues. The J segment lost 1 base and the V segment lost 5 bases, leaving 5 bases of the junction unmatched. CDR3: CASSRDRAWNTEAFF. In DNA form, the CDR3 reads TGTGCCAGCAGCCGGGACAGGGCTTGGAACACTGAAGCTTTCTTT.

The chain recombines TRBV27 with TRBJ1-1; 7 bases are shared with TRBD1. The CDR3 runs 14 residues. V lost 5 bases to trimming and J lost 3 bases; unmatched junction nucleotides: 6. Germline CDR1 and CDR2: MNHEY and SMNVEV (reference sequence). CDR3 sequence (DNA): TGTGCCAGCAGTCGAGGACAGGTGTACACTGAAGCTTTCTTT. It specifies CASSRGQVYTEAFF.

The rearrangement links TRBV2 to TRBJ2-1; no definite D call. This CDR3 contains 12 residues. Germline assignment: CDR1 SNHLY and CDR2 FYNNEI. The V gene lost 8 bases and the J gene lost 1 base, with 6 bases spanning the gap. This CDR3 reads CASSESYNEQFF. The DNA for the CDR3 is TGTGCCAGCTCGGAGTCCTACAATGAGCAGTTCTTC.

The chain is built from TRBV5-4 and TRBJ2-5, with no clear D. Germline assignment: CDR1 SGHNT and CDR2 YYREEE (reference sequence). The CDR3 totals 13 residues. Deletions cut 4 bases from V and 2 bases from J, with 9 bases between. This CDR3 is CASSPHGQETQYF. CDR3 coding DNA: TGTGCCAGCAGCCCACACGGGCAAGAGACCCAGTACTTC. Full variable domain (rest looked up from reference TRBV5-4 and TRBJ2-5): ETGVTQSPTHLIKTRGQQVTLRCSSQSGHNTVSWYQQALGQGPQFIFQYYREEENGRGNFPPRFSGLQFPNYSSELNVNALELDDSALYLCASSPHGQETQYFGPGTRLLVL.

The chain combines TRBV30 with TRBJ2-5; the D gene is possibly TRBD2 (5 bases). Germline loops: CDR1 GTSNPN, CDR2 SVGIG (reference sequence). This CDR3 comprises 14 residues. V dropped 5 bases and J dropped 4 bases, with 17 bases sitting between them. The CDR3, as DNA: TGTGCCTGGCGGATGGGCCTGGCGGGAGAGACCCAGTACTTC. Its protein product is CAWRMGLAGETQYF. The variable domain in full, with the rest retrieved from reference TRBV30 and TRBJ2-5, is SQTIHQWPATLVQPVGSPLSLECTVEGTSNPNLYWYRQAAGRGLQLLFYSVGIGQISSEVPQNLSASRPQDRQFILSSKKLLLSDSGFYLCAWRMGLAGETQYFGPGTRLLVL.

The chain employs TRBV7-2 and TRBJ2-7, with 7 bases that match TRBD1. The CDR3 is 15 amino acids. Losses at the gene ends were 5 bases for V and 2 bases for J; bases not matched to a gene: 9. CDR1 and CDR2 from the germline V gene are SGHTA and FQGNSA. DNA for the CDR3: TGTGCCAGCAGCGGGGACAGCGCCTCGACCTACGAGCAGTACTTC. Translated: CASSGDSASTYEQYF.

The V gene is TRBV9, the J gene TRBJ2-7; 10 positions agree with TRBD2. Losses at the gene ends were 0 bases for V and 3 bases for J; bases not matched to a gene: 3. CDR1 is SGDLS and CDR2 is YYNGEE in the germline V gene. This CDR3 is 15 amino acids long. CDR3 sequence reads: CASSVGLAGDYEQYF. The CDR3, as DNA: TGTGCCAGCAGCGTAGGCCTAGCGGGAGACTACGAGCAGTACTTC.

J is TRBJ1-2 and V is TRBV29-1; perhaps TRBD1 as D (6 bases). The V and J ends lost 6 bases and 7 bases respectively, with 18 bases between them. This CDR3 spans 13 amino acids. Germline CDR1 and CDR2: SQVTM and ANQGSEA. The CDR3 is CSVDPGTPLGYTF. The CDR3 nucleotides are TGCAGCGTCGACCCCGGGACACCCCTTGGCTACACCTTC.

CDR3 protein: CATSRDRGAGQPQHF. The CDR3 DNA is TGTGCCACCAGCAGAGATCGGGGGGCCGGACAGCCCCAGCATTTT. The gene calls are TRBV15 and TRBJ1-5; possible D gene TRBD1, 6 bases. Germline CDR1 is LNHNV and CDR2 is YYDKDF (reference sequence). This CDR3 spans 15 amino acids. V was cut by 0 bases and J by 7 bases, with 13 bases left in between.

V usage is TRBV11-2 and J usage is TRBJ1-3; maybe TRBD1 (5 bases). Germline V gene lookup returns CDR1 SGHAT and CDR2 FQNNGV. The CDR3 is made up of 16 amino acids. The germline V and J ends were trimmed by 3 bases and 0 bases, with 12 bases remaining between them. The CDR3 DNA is TGTGCCAGCAGCTTGGGGTGGGGGATCTCTGGAAACACCATATATTTT. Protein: CASSLGWGISGNTIYF. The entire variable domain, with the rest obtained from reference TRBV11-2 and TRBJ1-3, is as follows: EAGVAQSPRYKIIEKRQSVAFWCNPISGHATLYWYQQILGQGPKLLIQFQNNGVVDDSQLPKDRFSAERLKGVDSTLKIQPAKLEDSAVYLCASSLGWGISGNTIYFGEGSWLTVV.

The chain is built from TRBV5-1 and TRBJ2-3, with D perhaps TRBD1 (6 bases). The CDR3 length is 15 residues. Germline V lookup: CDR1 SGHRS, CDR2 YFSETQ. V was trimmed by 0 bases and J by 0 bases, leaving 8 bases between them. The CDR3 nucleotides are TGCGCCAGCAGCTTGGACAGGGCTAGCACAGATACGCAGTATTTT. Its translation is CASSLDRASTDTQYF.

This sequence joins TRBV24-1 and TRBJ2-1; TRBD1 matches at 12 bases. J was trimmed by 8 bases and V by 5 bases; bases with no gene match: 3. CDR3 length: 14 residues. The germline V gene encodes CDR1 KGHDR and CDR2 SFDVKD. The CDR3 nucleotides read TGTGCCACCAGTGCAGGGGACAGGGGGCATGAGCAGTTCTTC. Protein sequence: CATSAGDRGHEQFF.

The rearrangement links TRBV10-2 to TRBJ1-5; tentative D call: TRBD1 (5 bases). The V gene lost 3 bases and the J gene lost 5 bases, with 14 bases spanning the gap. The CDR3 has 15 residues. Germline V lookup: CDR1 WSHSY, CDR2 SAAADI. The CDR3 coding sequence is TGCGCCAGCAGTGAAGTCGCAGGGTTGGATCAGCCCCAGCATTTT. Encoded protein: CASSEVAGLDQPQHF.